The present T cell receptor beta chain was sequenced within a study of blood T cell repertoires in COVID-19. The table came from immunoSEQ multiplex PCR; TCRdb's copy has only in-frame clones and leaves some out. The sample lists 180,000 or so clones; about 86% were seen once. The sample consisted of PBMCs or T cells enriched from blood (not recorded which). This TCR was recovered from a man aged 40-50 years who had recovered from COVID-19.

CDR3 DNA sequence: TGTGCCAGCCGTCCCCGGCGGGGAGGAACCGGGGAGCTGTTTTTT. It codes for CASRPRRGGTGELFF. This chain joins TRBV6-5 and TRBJ2-2; a possible D gene is TRBD2 (6 bases). This CDR3 has 15 amino acids. Germline values: CDR1 MNHEY, CDR2 SVGAGI. V was pared by 8 bases and J by 5 bases, with 18 bases between.